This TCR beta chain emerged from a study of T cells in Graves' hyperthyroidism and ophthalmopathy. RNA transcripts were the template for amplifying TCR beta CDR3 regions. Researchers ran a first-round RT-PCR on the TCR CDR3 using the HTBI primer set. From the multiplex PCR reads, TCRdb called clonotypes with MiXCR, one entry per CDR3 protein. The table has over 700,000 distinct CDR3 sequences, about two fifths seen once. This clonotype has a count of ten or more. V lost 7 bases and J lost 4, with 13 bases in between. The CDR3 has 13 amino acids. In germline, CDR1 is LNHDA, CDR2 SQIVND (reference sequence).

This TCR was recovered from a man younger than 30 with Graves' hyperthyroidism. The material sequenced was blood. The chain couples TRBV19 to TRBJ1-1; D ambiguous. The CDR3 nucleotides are TGTGCCAGTAAGTTGACCTGGGGCACTGAAGCTTTCTTT. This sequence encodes CASKLTWGTEAFF.